This T cell receptor (beta chain) was sequenced during a study of cytomegalovirus exposure and HLA in healthy donors. Overall study results and limits: HLA-A and HLA-B allele assignments for most subjects were reportedly predicted accurately using TCR beta sequences. Later, TCR association rates were found to vary by HLA locus, highest for DRB1 and lowest for HLA-C. V- and J-gene trimming in TCR beta was tied to a missense DCLRE1C variant by an analysis performed later.

The CDR3 consists of 13 residues. V was pared by 6 bases and J by 5 bases, with 3 bases of the junction left unmatched. Germline CDR1 is MDHEN and CDR2 is SYDVKM. On this clone: Its antigen is undetermined.

Primers for the PCR totalled 60 Vbeta and 13 Jbeta. Repertoires were generated with immunoSEQ multiplex PCR, while TCRdb's copy carries only in-frame clones and drops some. The sample has some 84,000 clones. The sample comprised PBMCs. The chain is built from TRBV28 and TRBJ1-2; 10 positions agree with TRBD1. The clonotype was recovered from a man aged 50 to 60 in good health and CMV-seronegative. The CDR3 protein is CASRSGQGYGYTF. The CDR3 bases are TGTGCCAGCAGGTCGGGACAGGGGTATGGCTACACCTTC.